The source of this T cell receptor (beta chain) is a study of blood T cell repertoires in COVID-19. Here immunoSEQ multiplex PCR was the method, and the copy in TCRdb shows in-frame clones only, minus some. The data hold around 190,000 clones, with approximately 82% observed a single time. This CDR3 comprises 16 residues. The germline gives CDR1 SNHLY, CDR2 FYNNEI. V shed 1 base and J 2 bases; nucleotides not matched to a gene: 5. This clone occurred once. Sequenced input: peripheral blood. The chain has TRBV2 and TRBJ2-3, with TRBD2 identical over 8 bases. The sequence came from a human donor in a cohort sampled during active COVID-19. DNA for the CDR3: TGTGCCAGCAGTGAAGGGTTAGCGGGAATCACAGATACGCAGTATTTT. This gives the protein CASSEGLAGITDTQYF.